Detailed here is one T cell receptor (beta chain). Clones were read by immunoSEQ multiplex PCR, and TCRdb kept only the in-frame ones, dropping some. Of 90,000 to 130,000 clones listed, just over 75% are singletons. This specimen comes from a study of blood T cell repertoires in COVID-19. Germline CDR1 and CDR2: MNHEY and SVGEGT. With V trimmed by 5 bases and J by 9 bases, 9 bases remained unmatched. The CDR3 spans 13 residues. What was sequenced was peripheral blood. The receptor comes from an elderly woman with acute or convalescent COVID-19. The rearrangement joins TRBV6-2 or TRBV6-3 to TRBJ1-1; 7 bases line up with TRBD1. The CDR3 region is CASSDRVVEKAFF. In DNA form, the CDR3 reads TGTGCCAGCAGTGACAGGGTAGTGGAAAAAGCTTTCTTT.